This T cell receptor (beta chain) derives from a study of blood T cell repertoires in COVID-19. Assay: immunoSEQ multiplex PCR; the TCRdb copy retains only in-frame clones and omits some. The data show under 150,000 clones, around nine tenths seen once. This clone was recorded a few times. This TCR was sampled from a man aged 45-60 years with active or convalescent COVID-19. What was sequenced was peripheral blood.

The CDR3 nucleotides are TGTGCCAGCAGCGTAGCCGACAGTCCAAATTCACCCCTCCACTTT. The encoded protein is CASSVADSPNSPLHF. J is TRBJ1-6 and V is TRBV9; D might be TRBD1 (5 bases). V shed 0 bases and J shed 7 bases, with 11 bases lying between them. Germline CDR1 reads SGDLS; CDR2 reads YYNGEE. The CDR3 has 15 amino acids.